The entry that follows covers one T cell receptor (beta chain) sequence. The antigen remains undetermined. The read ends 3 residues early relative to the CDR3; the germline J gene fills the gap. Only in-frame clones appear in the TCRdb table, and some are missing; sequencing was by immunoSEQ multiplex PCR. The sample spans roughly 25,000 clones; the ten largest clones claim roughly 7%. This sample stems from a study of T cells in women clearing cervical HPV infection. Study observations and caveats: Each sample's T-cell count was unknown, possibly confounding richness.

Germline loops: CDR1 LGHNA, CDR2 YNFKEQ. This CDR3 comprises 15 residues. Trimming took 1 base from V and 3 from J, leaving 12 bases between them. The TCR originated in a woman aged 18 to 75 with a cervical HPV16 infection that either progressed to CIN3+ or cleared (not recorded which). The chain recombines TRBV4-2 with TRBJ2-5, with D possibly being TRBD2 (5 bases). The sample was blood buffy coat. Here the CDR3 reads CASSQGNRREETQYF. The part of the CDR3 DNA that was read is TGTGCCAGCAGCCAAGGGAATCGGCGGGAAGAGACC.